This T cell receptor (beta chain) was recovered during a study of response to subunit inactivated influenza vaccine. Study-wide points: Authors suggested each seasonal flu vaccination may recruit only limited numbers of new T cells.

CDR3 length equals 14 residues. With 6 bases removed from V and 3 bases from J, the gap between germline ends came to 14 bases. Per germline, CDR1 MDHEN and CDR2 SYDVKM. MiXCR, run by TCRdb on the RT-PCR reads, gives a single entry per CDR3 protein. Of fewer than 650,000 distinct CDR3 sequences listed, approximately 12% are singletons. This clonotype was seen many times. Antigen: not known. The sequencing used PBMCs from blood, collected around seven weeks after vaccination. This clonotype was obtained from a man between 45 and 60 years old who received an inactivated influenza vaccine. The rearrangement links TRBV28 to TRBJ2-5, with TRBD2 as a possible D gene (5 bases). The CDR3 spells CASSSADLKETQYF. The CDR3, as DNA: TGTGCCAGCAGCTCCGCGGACTTGAAAGAGACCCAGTACTTC.